This T cell receptor beta chain originates from a study of blood T cell repertoires in COVID-19 (dated by TCRdb to the early 2020s). A note on the overall study: Collaborator samples came from the United States, Italy and Spain and covered acute and convalescent phases of COVID-19. The samples were drawn from two sources: the first 160 participants of the ongoing ImmuneRACE study, and over 1,000 subjects contributed by 6 global collaborators. Sample metadata almost always included a de-identified subject ID, COVID-19 status, age in years and sex. Where HLA class I and class II types were available, the types were taken from metadata supplied by the sample provider, not from assay-based typing. The repertoires were made available in a free public database intended to serve as a resource for research on the immune response to SARS-CoV-2. The dataset comprised deeply sampled blood TCRbeta repertoires from subjects exposed to, actively infected with, or recovered from COVID-19. The prospective study material was composed of cDNA or gDNA derived from T cells, B-cell-depleted T cells, or PBMCs.

The CDR3 has 16 amino acids, counting the end cysteine and phenylalanine. The retained sequence is limited to the CDR3, 48 bases, with the frame set at the first base. CDR1 SEHNR and CDR2 FQNEAQ were looked up in the germline V gene (reference sequence). V loses 2 bases, J loses 3 bases, and the germline ends lie 14 bases apart. TCRbeta CDR3 regions were amplified from genomic DNA using the immunoSEQ Assay, a bias-controlled multiplex PCR. On the authors' methods: The number of nucleated cells in each sample was estimated from the amplification of reference gene primers within the assay. To quantify the absolute abundance of each unique TCRbeta CDR3 rearrangement, sequence reads were collapsed and filtered. For each sample, productive Simpson clonality was calculated as the square root of Simpson's diversity index over productive rearrangements. TCRdb re-hosts the immuneACCESS table, in-frame sequences only. Its copies lack some clones; in the studies checked, an unresolved V gene accounts for under half of them, and the cause for the rest is not known. V, J and clone size derive from that table, while D and trimming were established from the DNA sequence. In all, the sample holds a few hundred thousand clones, and around 87% of those were seen once. Of the sample, under 9% is held by the ten largest clones.

The collaborating institutions used their own protocols to collect whole blood in K2EDTA tubes. For TCRbeta analysis, collaborators shipped samples in one of three forms: frozen whole blood, isolated PBMCs, or DNA extracted from either of those sample types. Comment on this clone: Its binding antigen is unknown. No base qualities exist here, and no much larger clone lies one base off it.

Summary of the overall study and its limitations: The quantity of clinical and demographic metadata differed by source and by participant and was supplied without curation.

The chain uses TRBV7-9 and TRBJ1-5; a weak D assignment points to TRBD1 (6 bases agree). This TCR was recovered from a woman between 65 and 79 years old with active or convalescent COVID-19. The material sequenced was peripheral blood. CDR3 reads: CASSLRADSVNQPQHF. The nucleotide sequence is given as TGTGCCAGCAGCTTAAGGGCGGACAGCGTCAATCAGCCCCAGCATTTT.